Listed here are 18 T cell receptor beta chains from one sample, sequenced in a study of OX40 agonist ivuxolimab in advanced cancers. TCRdb's table, derived via immunoSEQ multiplex PCR, lists solely in-frame clones and lacks some. The top ten clones hold around 1.5% of a sample with 96,000 or so clones, 90% of them seen once. Sequenced material: CD4+ or CD8+ T cells sorted from blood, taken in a trial of the OX40 agonist ivuxolimab. The source of these receptors is an adult with an advanced solid tumor such as melanoma, head and neck, liver or kidney cancer.

The chain employs TRBV28 and TRBJ2-5; TRBD2 might be the D (5 bases). Per the germline V gene, CDR1 is MDHEN and CDR2 is SYDVKM. The ends were cut back, 7 bases at V and 2 bases at J, with 11 bases in the middle. This CDR3 has 13 residues. CDR3 sequence reads: CASTRDLQETQYF. CDR3 nucleotide sequence: TGTGCCAGCACTCGGGATCTACAAGAGACCCAGTACTTC.

This chain uses TRBV7-2 with TRBJ2-3; maybe TRBD2 (5 bases). The CDR3 sequence is 15 residues long. V was shortened by 1 base and J by 3 bases, with 11 bases between the two germline ends. Germline assignment: CDR1 SGHTA and CDR2 FQGNSA. CDR3 residues: CASSLEAGKTDTQYF. The CDR3 bases are TGTGCCAGCAGCTTAGAGGCCGGGAAGACAGATACGCAGTATTTT. Using reference TRBV7-2 and TRBJ2-3 for the parts outside the CDR3, the full variable domain is GAGVSQSPSNKVTEKGKDVELRCDPISGHTALYWYRQSLGQGLEFLIYFQGNSAPDKSGLPSDRFSAERTGGSVSTLTIQRTQQEDSAVYLCASSLEAGKTDTQYFGPGTRLTVL.

This chain links TRBV5-1 with TRBJ1-2, with 9 bases matching TRBD1. J gave up 9 bases and V 3 bases, and 3 bases lay outside the gene matches. Germline V gives CDR1 SGHRS, CDR2 YFSETQ. The CDR3 spans 12 residues. CDR3 loop: CASSSQGASYTF. The CDR3 DNA reads as TGCGCCAGCAGCTCACAGGGGGCTAGCTACACCTTC.

This sequence joins TRBV4-2 and TRBJ1-1; D perhaps matches TRBD1 (6 bases). This CDR3 has 14 residues. The V end lost 4 bases, the J end lost 1 base, and 10 bases lay between the germline ends. Germline V gene lookup returns CDR1 LGHNA and CDR2 YNFKEQ. The CDR3 sequence: CASSPWTENTEAFF. In nucleotides, the CDR3 is TGTGCCAGCAGCCCATGGACAGAGAACACTGAAGCTTTCTTT.

This chain links TRBV9 with TRBJ2-2, with 7 bases aligning to TRBD1. V lost 3 bases to trimming and J lost 6 bases; unmatched junction nucleotides: 5. Germline CDR1 and CDR2: SGDLS and YYNGEE. The CDR3 spans 14 residues. The CDR3 spells CASSAGQFSGELFF. The CDR3 bases are TGTGCCAGCAGCGCGGGACAGTTTTCCGGGGAGCTGTTTTTT.

The chain employs TRBV5-4 and TRBJ2-1; D is undetermined. This CDR3 has 15 residues. The V gene's germline CDR1 is SGHNT and CDR2 YYREEE (reference sequence). V shed 0 bases and J shed 6 bases, with 13 bases lying between them. CDR3 bases: TGTGCCAGCAGCTTGGAAATAGGGTCGCCCAATGAGCAGTTCTTC. Translation gives CASSLEIGSPNEQFF. Full variable domain (rest looked up from reference TRBV5-4 and TRBJ2-1): ETGVTQSPTHLIKTRGQQVTLRCSSQSGHNTVSWYQQALGQGPQFIFQYYREEENGRGNFPPRFSGLQFPNYSSELNVNALELDDSALYLCASSLEIGSPNEQFFGPGTRLTVL.

The chain links TRBV6-6 to TRBJ2-3; D is undetermined. Germline V gene data show CDR1 as MNHNY and CDR2 as SVGAGI (reference sequence). V was trimmed by 6 bases and J by 2 bases, leaving 12 bases between them. This CDR3 contains 14 residues. As DNA, the CDR3 is TGTGCCAGCAGACTTCATGCCACCACAGATACGCAGTATTTT. Protein sequence: CASRLHATTDTQYF.

The rearrangement uses TRBV7-3 and TRBJ2-7; D possibly uses TRBD1 or TRBD2 (5 bases each). CDR1 is SGHTA and CDR2 is FQGTGA in the germline V gene. This CDR3 is built from 13 residues. V dropped 1 base and J dropped 6 bases, with 10 bases sitting between them. CDR3 sequence: CASSLSEGSEQYF. The DNA of the CDR3 is TGTGCCAGCAGCTTAAGTGAGGGGAGCGAGCAGTACTTC. Using reference TRBV7-3 and TRBJ2-7 for the parts outside the CDR3, the full variable domain is GAGVSQTPSNKVTEKGKYVELRCDPISGHTALYWYRQSLGQGPEFLIYFQGTGAADDSGLPNDRFFAVRPEGSVSTLKIQRTERGDSAVYLCASSLSEGSEQYFGPGTRLTVT.

In the case of this clone: The junction departs from the called germline gene at one end, perhaps through a read error. Other nucleotide sequences in the sample specify the same CDR3. The gene calls are TRBV4-1 and TRBJ2-5, with 14 bases aligning to TRBD2. The CDR3 runs 18 residues. CDR1 and CDR2 from the germline V gene are MGHRA and YSYEKL. CDR3 sequence: CASSQGSLGTSGRETQYF. CDR3 coding DNA: TGCGCTAGCAGCCAAGGATCTCTCGGGACTAGCGGGAGAGAGACCCAGTACTTC.

The chain links TRBV7-2 to TRBJ2-3; 8 nucleotides line up with TRBD2. This CDR3 region has 15 residues. Trimming took 4 bases from V and 0 from J; bases not matched to a gene: 3. Germline V CDR1 and CDR2: SGHTA, FQGNSA. Here the CDR3 DNA reads TGTGCCAGCAGCTCCCGGGGGGGTAGCACAGATACGCAGTATTTT. It yields the protein CASSSRGGSTDTQYF.

The sample holds one count of this clone. CDR3 amino acids: CASSFSGSVNNEQFF. As DNA, the CDR3 is TGTGCCAGCAGTTTTAGCGGGAGCGTCAACAATGAGCAGTTCTTC. The chain uses TRBV27 and TRBJ2-1, with TRBD2 identical over 9 bases. The junction had 5 bases not matched to a gene; V was cut back by 3 bases and J by 5 bases. CDR1 MNHEY and CDR2 SMNVEV come from the germline V gene (reference sequence). This CDR3 comprises 15 residues.

The chain uses TRBV11-2 and TRBJ1-5; a weak D match, TRBD1 (6 bases). V lost 0 bases, J lost 2 bases, and 14 bases lay in between. The CDR3 consists of 17 residues. CDR1 is SGHAT and CDR2 is FQNNGV in the germline V gene. CDR3 in amino acids: CASSLDSRGDGNQPQHF. DNA for the CDR3: TGTGCCAGCAGCTTAGATTCCAGGGGCGACGGCAATCAGCCCCAGCATTTT.

This clone was recorded only once. Other DNA sequences in this specimen translate into the identical CDR3. V is TRBV5-1 and J is TRBJ2-7; possibly TRBD2 for D (6 bases). With 2 bases removed from V and 1 base from J, the gap between germline ends came to 7 bases. CDR3 size: 13 residues. In germline, CDR1 is SGHRS, CDR2 YFSETQ. The CDR3 loop reads CASSFAGSYEQYF. CDR3 coding DNA: TGCGCCAGCAGCTTCGCGGGATCCTACGAGCAGTACTTC.

The V and J genes are TRBV30 and TRBJ2-5; D remains ambiguous. With 2 bases removed from V and 4 bases from J, the gap between germline ends came to 17 bases. CDR3 length: 15 amino acids. Germline V gene lookup returns CDR1 GTSNPN and CDR2 SVGIG (reference sequence). Written as DNA, the CDR3 is TGTGCCTGGAGTCCCCGGATGACCTCGGGAGAGACCCAGTACTTC. It specifies CAWSPRMTSGETQYF. Variable domain in full (rest from reference TRBV30 and TRBJ2-5): SQTIHQWPATLVQPVGSPLSLECTVEGTSNPNLYWYRQAAGRGLQLLFYSVGIGQISSEVPQNLSASRPQDRQFILSSKKLLLSDSGFYLCAWSPRMTSGETQYFGPGTRLLVL.

V and J are TRBV4-1 and TRBJ1-5; weak D call: TRBD1 (5 bases). The V gene lost 3 bases and the J gene lost 4 bases, with 10 bases spanning the gap. CDR1 is MGHRA and CDR2 is YSYEKL in the germline V gene. CDR3 length: 14 amino acids. CDR3 bases: TGCGCCAGCAGCCAGGGGCTGCAAAATCAGCCCCAGCATTTT. It codes for CASSQGLQNQPQHF.

The rearrangement links TRBV19 to TRBJ1-4; possibly TRBD1 for D (5 bases). Germline CDR1 is LNHDA and CDR2 is SQIVND (reference sequence). V shed 6 bases and J shed 4 bases, with 18 bases lying between them. The CDR3 extends over 16 amino acids. CDR3 region: CASSDGGALNNEKLFF. Written as DNA, the CDR3 is TGTGCCAGTAGCGACGGCGGGGCACTGAATAATGAAAAACTGTTTTTT.

The chain employs TRBV7-8 and TRBJ1-2, with D tentatively TRBD1 (6 bases). The V end was cut by 1 base, the J end by 4 bases, with 19 bases between. Germline assignment: CDR1 SGHVS and CDR2 FQNEAQ. This CDR3 has 17 amino acids. CDR3 protein: CASSLVFKGGAFYGYTF. In nucleotides, the CDR3 is TGTGCCAGCAGCTTAGTTTTTAAGGGGGGCGCGTTCTATGGCTACACCTTC. The full variable domain, with the rest looked up from reference TRBV7-8 and TRBJ1-2, is GAGVSQSPRYKVAKRGQDVALRCDPISGHVSLFWYQQALGQGPEFLTYFQNEAQLDKSGLPSDRFFAERPEGSVSTLKIQRTQQEDSAVYLCASSLVFKGGAFYGYTFGSGTRLTVV.

The chain links TRBV19 to TRBJ2-5, with 7 nucleotides matching TRBD1. Germline lookup yields CDR1 LNHDA and CDR2 SQIVND (reference sequence). This CDR3 has 15 amino acids. After removal of 1 base from V and 4 bases from J, the junction contained 6 bases not matched to a gene. CDR3 sequence reads: CASSIVGRGRETQYF. The CDR3, as DNA: TGTGCCAGTAGTATAGTTGGTAGGGGGCGAGAGACCCAGTACTTC.